Listed below are T cell receptor beta chains from one sample, sequenced in a study of blood T cell repertoires in COVID-19. TCRdb's copy holds only in-frame clones and misses some; the assay was immunoSEQ multiplex PCR. This table has 65,000 to 95,000 clones, around four fifths appearing once. The sample taken for sequencing was peripheral blood. The receptor set was obtained from a man aged 80 or over with active or convalescent COVID-19. CDR3s include the opening cysteine and the closing phenylalanine or tryptophan. Fields, in order: V gene, D gene, clone size, J gene, CDR3 protein, CDR3 DNA. The D gene is left open where the match is weak. Clone size is not always given. Where it is, it says once, few, many or a class for expanded clones.

TRBV6-6	TRBD1	once	TRBJ2-1	CASSYSGTGGGNEQFF	TGTGCCAGCAGTTACTCCGGGACAGGGGGTGGCAATGAGCAGTTCTTC
TRBV3-1/TRBV3-2	.	.	TRBJ1-2	CASSQVAGKGGYTF	TGTGCCAGCAGCCAAGTTGCAGGGAAAGGTGGCTACACCTTC
TRBV20-1	.	.	TRBJ2-5	CSASGGREMVETQYF	TGCAGTGCTAGTGGGGGTCGGGAGATGGTTGAGACCCAGTACTTC
TRBV21-1	.	.	TRBJ2-3	CASSKEGAHTDTQYF	TGTGCCAGCAGCAAAGAAGGGGCCCACACAGATACGCAGTATTTT
TRBV11-2	TRBD1	.	TRBJ1-1	CASSLTTGVNTEAFF	TGTGCCAGCAGCTTAACGACAGGGGTGAACACTGAAGCTTTCTTT
TRBV11-3	TRBD1	.	TRBJ1-3	CASSLTGLSGNTIYF	TGTGCCAGCAGCCTGACAGGGCTCTCTGGAAACACCATATATTTT
TRBV18	.	.	TRBJ1-1	CASSPGREGTEAFF	TGTGCCAGCTCACCTGGACGGGAGGGCACTGAAGCTTTCTTT
TRBV20-1	.	.	TRBJ1-5	CSASSGGGLSNQPQHF	TGCAGTGCTAGTTCGGGGGGCGGATTAAGCAATCAGCCCCAGCATTTT
TRBV10-1	TRBD1	.	TRBJ1-1	CASTLDRGNTEAFF	TGCGCCAGCACCTTGGACAGGGGTAACACTGAAGCTTTCTTT
TRBV12-3/TRBV12-4	TRBD1	.	TRBJ2-3	CASSPGQGHTQYF	TGTGCCAGCAGTCCTGGACAGGGACATACGCAGTATTTT
TRBV2	TRBD1	once	TRBJ1-4	CASRKGQGPTNEKLFF	TGTGCCAGCAGGAAAGGACAGGGACCAACTAATGAAAAACTGTTTTTT
TRBV18	.	.	TRBJ1-5	CASSPGAQSNQPQHF	TGTGCCAGCTCACCAGGAGCGCAGAGCAATCAGCCCCAGCATTTT
TRBV9	.	few	TRBJ1-1	CASSAQGWATEAFF	TGTGCCAGCAGCGCACAGGGTTGGGCGACTGAAGCTTTCTTT
TRBV9	TRBD1	.	TRBJ1-6	CASSLQDRGGNSPLHF	TGTGCCAGCAGCTTACAAGACAGGGGCGGTAATTCACCCCTCCACTTT
TRBV5-5	.	.	TRBJ2-3	CASSFRQLLSDTQYF	TGTGCCAGCAGCTTTAGACAGTTGCTCTCAGATACGCAGTATTTT
TRBV7-9	.	.	TRBJ1-3	CASSLGASWDTIYF	TGTGCCAGCAGCTTGGGGGCCTCGTGGGACACCATATATTTT
TRBV2	.	once	TRBJ2-1	CASNTQPNLYNEQFF	TGTGCCAGCAACACACAGCCGAACCTCTACAATGAGCAGTTCTTC
TRBV5-1	TRBD1	.	TRBJ2-6	CASSKQGSSGANVLTF	TGCGCCAGCAGTAAACAGGGGAGCTCTGGGGCCAACGTCCTGACTTTC
TRBV28	.	.	TRBJ1-1	CASSPPQGRAFF	TGTGCCAGCAGCCCCCCGCAGGGAAGGGCTTTCTTT
TRBV6-6	.	once	TRBJ1-1	CASRQTPNTEAFF	TGTGCCAGCAGGCAGACACCAAACACTGAAGCTTTCTTT
TRBV7-3	TRBD1	.	TRBJ2-1	CASSPGTGTRNEQFF	TGTGCCAGCAGCCCAGGGACAGGGACGAGGAATGAGCAGTTCTTC
TRBV5-4	.	.	TRBJ1-2	CASSLVGGGYTF	TGTGCCAGCAGCTTGGTAGGCGGAGGCTACACCTTC
TRBV6-5	.	.	TRBJ1-4	CASAAGVSEKLFF	TGTGCCAGCGCCGCGGGGGTTAGTGAAAAACTGTTTTTT
TRBV18	.	.	TRBJ2-2	CASSPPTGLNTGELFF	TGTGCCAGCTCACCACCCACGGGTTTAAACACCGGGGAGCTGTTTTTT
TRBV29-1	TRBD1	.	TRBJ1-4	CSVTGTGFEKLFF	TGCAGCGTTACCGGGACAGGGTTTGAAAAACTGTTTTTT
TRBV5-6	.	.	TRBJ2-2	CASSLEAGNGELFF	TGTGCCAGCAGCTTGGAGGCGGGTAACGGGGAGCTGTTTTTT
TRBV29-1	TRBD2	.	TRBJ2-1	CSVESRGLAGNEQFF	TGCAGCGTTGAATCCCGTGGACTAGCGGGCAATGAGCAGTTCTTC
TRBV19	.	.	TRBJ2-3	CASRTYRDGSTDTQYF	TGTGCCAGTAGGACCTACAGGGATGGGAGCACAGATACGCAGTATTTT
TRBV28	TRBD1	few	TRBJ2-2	CASSFPGQGRNGELFF	TGTGCCAGCAGTTTCCCCGGACAGGGGCGGAACGGGGAGCTGTTTTTT
TRBV21-1	.	.	TRBJ1-1	CASSNYGTGKKGFLNTEAFF	TGTGCCAGCAGCAATTATGGGACAGGGAAAAAAGGATTCTTGAACACTGAAGCTTTCTTT
TRBV5-1	TRBD1	.	TRBJ1-4	CASSLTRQGTNEKLFF	TGCGCCAGCAGCTTGACCAGACAGGGCACTAATGAAAAACTGTTTTTT
TRBV19	.	.	TRBJ1-4	CASSIPRKGGAEKLFF	TGTGCCAGTAGTATCCCCCGGAAGGGAGGGGCTGAAAAACTGTTTTTT
TRBV19	.	.	TRBJ1-3	CASSMGTSSLSSGNTIYF	TGTGCCAGTAGTATGGGGACTTCTTCTCTTAGCTCTGGAAACACCATATATTTT
TRBV7-9	.	.	TRBJ2-6	CASTIPGANVLTF	TGTGCCAGCACTATCCCTGGGGCCAACGTCCTGACTTTC
TRBV7-3	TRBD2	.	TRBJ2-5	CASSPSGLVETQYF	TGTGCCAGCAGCCCCTCGGGACTAGTCGAGACCCAGTACTTC
TRBV18	.	.	TRBJ1-4	CASSQFNGGREKLFF	TGTGCCAGCTCACAATTCAACGGAGGTAGGGAAAAACTGTTTTTT
TRBV28	.	.	TRBJ1-6	CASSFVGTRDNPPLHF	TGTGCCAGCAGTTTCGTCGGGACAAGGGACAATCCACCCCTCCACTTT
TRBV4-1	.	few	TRBJ1-4	CASSQPTGGRGGEKLFF	TGCGCCAGCAGCCAACCGACCGGTGGGAGGGGGGGGGAAAAACTGTTTTTT
TRBV20-1	.	.	TRBJ2-3	CSACGDSPDTQYF	TGCAGTGCTTGTGGGGACTCTCCAGATACGCAGTATTTT
TRBV5-1	TRBD1	.	TRBJ1-3	CASSPGSGTGTSGNTIYF	TGCGCCAGCAGCCCCGGCTCCGGGACAGGAACCTCTGGAAACACCATATATTTT
TRBV5-1	.	.	TRBJ1-1	CASSISNTEAFF	TGCGCCAGCAGCATCTCGAACACTGAAGCTTTCTTT
TRBV3-1/TRBV3-2	.	.	TRBJ2-1	CASSRLATRSSYNEQFF	TGTGCCAGCAGCCGGCTAGCGACACGCAGCTCCTACAATGAGCAGTTCTTC
TRBV6-2/TRBV6-3	.	.	TRBJ1-2	CASSHGQDYGYTF	TGTGCCAGCAGTCATGGACAAGACTATGGCTACACCTTC
TRBV5-1	.	.	TRBJ1-4	CASSGGASRGEKLFF	TGCGCCAGCAGCGGGGGGGCCTCGCGGGGTGAAAAACTGTTTTTT
TRBV11-3	TRBD2	few	TRBJ2-5	CASSPEWSSGRIETQYF	TGTGCCAGCAGCCCTGAGTGGTCTAGCGGGAGAATAGAGACCCAGTACTTC